The rows below give T cell receptor beta chains drawn from one sample of a study of T cells after yellow fever vaccination. A single record per CDR3 protein comes from TCRdb applying MiXCR to the 5' RACE reads. The sample consists of 100,000 to 150,000 distinct CDR3 sequences, roughly 15% of them appearing once. This material consisted of CD8+ T cells sorted from PBMCs, taken 5 days after the yellow fever booster vaccination. The receptors originated from a man between 18 and 29 years old who received the YFV17D yellow fever vaccine. Both conserved end residues are part of each CDR3. A D gene is named only where the DNA matches it firmly. Size values are once, few and many counts, or a class for expanded clones, and some rows have none.

D	V	size	J	CDR3	DNA
-	TRBV3-1	-	TRBJ1-2	CASSQLEGYGYTF	TGTGCCAGCAGCCAACTCGAGGGGTATGGCTACACCTTC
-	TRBV12-3/TRBV12-4	few	TRBJ1-1	CASSFGVTEAFF	TGTGCCAGCAGTTTTGGAGTAACCGAAGCTTTCTTT
-	TRBV24-1	-	TRBJ2-3	CATSGPSVANTDTQYF	TGTGCCACCAGTGGTCCCTCGGTAGCGAACACAGATACGCAGTATTTT
-	TRBV18	-	TRBJ2-3	CASSPGDHPEADTQYF	TGTGCCAGCTCACCAGGGGACCACCCCGAGGCAGATACGCAGTATTTT
-	TRBV7-2	-	TRBJ1-5	CASTVSNQPQHF	TGTGCCAGCACCGTAAGCAATCAGCCCCAGCATTTT
-	TRBV9	-	TRBJ1-1	CASSVDLVSVNTEAFF	TGTGCCAGCAGCGTCGACTTAGTTTCTGTGAACACTGAAGCTTTCTTT
TRBD2	TRBV20-1	few	TRBJ2-2	CSARAPAGGNPRTGELFF	TGCAGTGCTAGAGCACCAGCGGGGGGGAACCCGAGGACCGGGGAGCTGTTTTTT
-	TRBV11-2	-	TRBJ2-1	CASKPPAYNEQFF	TGTGCCAGCAAACCCCCAGCCTACAATGAGCAGTTCTTC
-	TRBV7-9	-	TRBJ2-7	CASSLGIDSYEQYF	TGTGCCAGCAGCTTAGGCATAGACTCCTACGAGCAGTACTTC
-	TRBV4-3	few	TRBJ2-2	CASSHVKGTGELFF	TGCGCCAGCAGCCATGTTAAGGGGACCGGGGAGCTGTTTTTT
-	TRBV27	-	TRBJ2-5	CASSQDVLRAKETQYF	TGTGCCAGCAGTCAAGACGTACTCCGGGCCAAAGAGACCCAGTACTTC
TRBD2	TRBV7-8	-	TRBJ2-1	CASSLGASGGHYNEQFF	TGTGCCAGCAGCTTAGGGGCCAGCGGGGGCCACTACAATGAGCAGTTCTTC
-	TRBV29-1	-	TRBJ2-2	CSAQRGVDTGELFF	TGCAGCGCCCAGCGAGGGGTCGACACCGGGGAGCTGTTTTTT
-	TRBV4-2	-	TRBJ2-3	CASSQVQGSTDTQYF	TGTGCCAGCAGCCAAGTACAAGGGAGTACCGATACGCAGTATTTT